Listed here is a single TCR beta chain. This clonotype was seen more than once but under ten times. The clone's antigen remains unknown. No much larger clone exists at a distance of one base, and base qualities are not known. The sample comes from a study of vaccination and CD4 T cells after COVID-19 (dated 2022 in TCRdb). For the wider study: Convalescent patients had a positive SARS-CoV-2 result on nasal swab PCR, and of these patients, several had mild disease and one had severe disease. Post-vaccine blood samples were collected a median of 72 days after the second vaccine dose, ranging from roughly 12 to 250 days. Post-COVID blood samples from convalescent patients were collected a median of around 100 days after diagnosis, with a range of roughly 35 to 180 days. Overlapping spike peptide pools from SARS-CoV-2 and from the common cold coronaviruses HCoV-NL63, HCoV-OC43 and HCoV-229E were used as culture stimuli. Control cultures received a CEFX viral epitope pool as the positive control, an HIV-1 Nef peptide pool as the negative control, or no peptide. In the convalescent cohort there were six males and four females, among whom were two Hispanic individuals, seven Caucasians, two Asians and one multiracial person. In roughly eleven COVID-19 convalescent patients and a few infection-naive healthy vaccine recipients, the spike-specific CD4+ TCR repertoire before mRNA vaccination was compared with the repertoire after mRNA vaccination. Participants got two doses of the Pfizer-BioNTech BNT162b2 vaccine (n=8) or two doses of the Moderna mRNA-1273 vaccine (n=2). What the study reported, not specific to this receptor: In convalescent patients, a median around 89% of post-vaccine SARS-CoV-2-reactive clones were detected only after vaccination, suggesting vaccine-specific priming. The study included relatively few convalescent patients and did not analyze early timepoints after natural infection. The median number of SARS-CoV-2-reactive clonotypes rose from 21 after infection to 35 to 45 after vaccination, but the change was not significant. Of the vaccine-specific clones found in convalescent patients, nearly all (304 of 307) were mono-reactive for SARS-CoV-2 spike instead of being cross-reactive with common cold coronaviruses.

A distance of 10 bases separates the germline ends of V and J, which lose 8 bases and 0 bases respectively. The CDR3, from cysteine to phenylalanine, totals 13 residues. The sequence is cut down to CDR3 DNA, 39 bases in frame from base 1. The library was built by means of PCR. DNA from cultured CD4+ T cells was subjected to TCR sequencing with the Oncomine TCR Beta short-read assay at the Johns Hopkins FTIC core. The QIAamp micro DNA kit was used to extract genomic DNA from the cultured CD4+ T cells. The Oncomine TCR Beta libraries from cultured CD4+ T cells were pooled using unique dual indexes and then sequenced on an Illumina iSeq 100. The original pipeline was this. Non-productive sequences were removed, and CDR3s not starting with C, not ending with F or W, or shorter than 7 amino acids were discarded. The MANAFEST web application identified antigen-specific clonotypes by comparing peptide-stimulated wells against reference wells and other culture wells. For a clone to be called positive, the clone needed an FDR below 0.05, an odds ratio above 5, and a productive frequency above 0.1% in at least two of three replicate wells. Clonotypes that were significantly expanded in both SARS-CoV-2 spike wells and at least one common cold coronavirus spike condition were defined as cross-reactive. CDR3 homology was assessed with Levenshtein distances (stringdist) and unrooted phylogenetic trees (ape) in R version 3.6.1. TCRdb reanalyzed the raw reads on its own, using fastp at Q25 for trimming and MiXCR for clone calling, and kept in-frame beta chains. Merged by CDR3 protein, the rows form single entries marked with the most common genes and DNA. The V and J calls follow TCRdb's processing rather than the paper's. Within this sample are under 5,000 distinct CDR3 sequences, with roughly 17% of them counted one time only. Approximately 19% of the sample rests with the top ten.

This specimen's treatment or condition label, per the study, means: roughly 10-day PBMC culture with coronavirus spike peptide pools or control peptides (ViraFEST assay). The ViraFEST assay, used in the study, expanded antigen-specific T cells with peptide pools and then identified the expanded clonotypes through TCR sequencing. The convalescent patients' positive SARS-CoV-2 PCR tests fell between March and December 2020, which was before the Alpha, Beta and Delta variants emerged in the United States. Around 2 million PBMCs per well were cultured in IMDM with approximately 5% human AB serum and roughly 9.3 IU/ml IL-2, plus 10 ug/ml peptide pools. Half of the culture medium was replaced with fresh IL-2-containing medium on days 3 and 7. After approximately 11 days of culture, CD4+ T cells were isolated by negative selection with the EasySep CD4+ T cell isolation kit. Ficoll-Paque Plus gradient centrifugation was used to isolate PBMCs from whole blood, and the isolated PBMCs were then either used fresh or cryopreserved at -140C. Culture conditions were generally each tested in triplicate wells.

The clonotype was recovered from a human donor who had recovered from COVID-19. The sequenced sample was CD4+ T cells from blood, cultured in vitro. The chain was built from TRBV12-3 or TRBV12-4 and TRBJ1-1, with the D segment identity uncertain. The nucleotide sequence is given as TGTGCCAGCCAGAGACTCCTGAACACTGAAGCTTTCTTT. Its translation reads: CASQRLLNTEAFF.